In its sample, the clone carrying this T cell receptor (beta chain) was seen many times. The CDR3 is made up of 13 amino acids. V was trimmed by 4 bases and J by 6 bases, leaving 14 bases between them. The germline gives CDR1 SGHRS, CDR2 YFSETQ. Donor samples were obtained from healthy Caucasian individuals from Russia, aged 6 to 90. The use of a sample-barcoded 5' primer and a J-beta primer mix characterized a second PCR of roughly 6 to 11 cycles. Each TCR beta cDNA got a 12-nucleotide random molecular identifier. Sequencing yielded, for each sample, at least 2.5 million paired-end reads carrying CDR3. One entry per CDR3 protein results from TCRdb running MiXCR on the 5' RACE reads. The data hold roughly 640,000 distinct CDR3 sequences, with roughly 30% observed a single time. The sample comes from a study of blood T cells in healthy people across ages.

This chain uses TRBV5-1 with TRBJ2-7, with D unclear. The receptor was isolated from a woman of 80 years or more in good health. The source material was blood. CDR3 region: CASSPGVRLEQYF. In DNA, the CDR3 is TGCGCCAGCAGCCCTGGAGTGCGGCTCGAGCAGTACTTC.